This T cell receptor (beta chain) originates from a study of cytomegalovirus exposure and HLA in healthy donors. Study-wide results and limits: Rarity marked most TCR sequences, yet some public TCRs occurred in many donors.

Sequencing used immunoSEQ multiplex PCR; TCRdb keeps in-frame clones, though not all of them. This table holds 66,000 or so clones, approximately 97% found once. Points on this clone: What it binds is not known.

The V segment lost 6 bases and the J segment 0 bases; nucleotides outside the gene matches: 5. Germline V lookup: CDR1 MNHNS, CDR2 SASEGT. This CDR3 has 15 residues. V usage is TRBV6-1 and J usage is TRBJ2-5; 9 bases are a match to TRBD1. Material for sequencing was PBMCs. This sequence was found in a woman aged 18-29 years in good health and CMV-seropositive. The CDR3 region is CASRRDRAYQETQYF. The DNA of the CDR3 is TGTGCCAGCAGGCGGGACAGGGCGTACCAAGAGACCCAGTACTTC.